This paragraph reports one TCR beta chain. The sample is drawn from a study of blood T cell repertoires in COVID-19. Trimming removed 2 bases at V and 6 bases at J, with 8 bases between. The CDR3 spans 14 residues. Germline lookup yields CDR1 MNHNS and CDR2 SASEGT. In the study's own analysis: Cell counts per sample came from amplifying reference gene primers. Assay used: immunoSEQ multiplex PCR; TCRdb lists only in-frame clones, some missing. V, J and clone size derive from that table, while D and trimming were established from the DNA sequence. The sample has 70,000 to 80,000 clones; around 87% are singletons.

Sequenced material: peripheral blood. This chain uses TRBV6-1 with TRBJ1-6; D is perhaps TRBD1 (6 bases). This TCR came from a human donor in a cohort sampled during active COVID-19. CDR3 sequence reads: CASSERGANSPLHF. DNA for the CDR3: TGTGCCAGCAGTGAACGGGGGGCTAATTCACCCCTCCACTTT.